The 14 T cell receptor beta chains presented below share a single source sample, sequenced in a study of T cell responses to AZD1222 COVID-19 vaccine. The data were produced by immunoSEQ multiplex PCR, yet TCRdb's version contains in-frame clones alone and is incomplete. Of fewer than 200,000 clones in the sample, around 94% were seen once. Here the sequenced sample was peripheral blood, taken on day 0 of AZD1222 vaccination. All receptors come from an adult in good health.

In the case of this clone: Within the sample, other DNA sequences also encode this same CDR3. CDR3 sequence (DNA): TGTGCCAGCAGTTTATCTATATACAATGAGCAGTTCTTC. As protein: CASSLSIYNEQFF. The J gene is TRBJ2-1, the V gene TRBV27; D gene ambiguous. Germline V gene sequence: CDR1 MNHEY, CDR2 SMNVEV (reference sequence). The CDR3 has 13 amino acids. Trimming stripped 0 bases from V and 4 bases from J, with 4 bases between.

This clone was counted a few times. The chain employs TRBV2 and TRBJ1-1; a weak D match, TRBD1 (6 bases). Germline CDR1 is SNHLY and CDR2 is FYNNEI. The CDR3 has 13 residues. Trimming pared 6 bases from V and 4 bases from J, leaving 12 bases between. CDR3 region: CASRKGGVTEAFF. The CDR3 DNA follows: TGTGCCAGCAGGAAAGGGGGGGTCACTGAAGCTTTCTTT.

This clone came up a few times. CDR3 in amino acids: CASSFSPGGYEQYF. The CDR3 coding sequence is TGTGCCAGCAGTTTCTCCCCGGGGGGCTACGAGCAGTACTTC. The chain joins TRBV7-8 to TRBJ2-7, with 7 bases that match TRBD2. Germline trimming cut 6 bases from V and 3 bases from J; bases unmatched to any gene: 8. The CDR3 covers 14 residues. CDR1 is SGHVS, CDR2 FQNEAQ, per germline.

The chain links TRBV18 to TRBJ1-3; D is ambiguous. Looked up from germline, CDR1 is KGHSH and CDR2 is LQKENI. The CDR3 runs to 17 residues. The V gene lost 3 bases and the J gene lost 1 base, with 16 bases spanning the gap. The CDR3 coding sequence is TGTGCCAGCTCACCGGTCGCTCTTACTTTTTCTGGAAACACCATATATTTT. This encodes CASSPVALTFSGNTIYF. The variable domain in full, completed from reference TRBV18 and TRBJ1-3, reads NAGVMQNPRHLVRRRGQEARLRCSPMKGHSHVYWYRQLPEEGLKFMVYLQKENIIDESGMPKERFSAEFPKEGPSILRIQQVVRGDSAAYFCASSPVALTFSGNTIYFGEGSWLTVV.

This chain links TRBV4-2 with TRBJ1-2; 10 bases are shared with TRBD1. Germline V gene lookup returns CDR1 LGHNA and CDR2 YNFKEQ. The CDR3 spans 13 residues. V dropped 0 bases and J dropped 13; count of bases not matched to a gene: 5. CDR3 protein: CASSQDGTGVGTF. CDR3 DNA: TGTGCCAGCAGCCAAGATGGGACAGGGGTCGGCACCTTC.

The genes are TRBV5-1 and TRBJ1-3; the D gene is possibly TRBD1 (5 bases). Per the germline V gene, CDR1 is SGHRS and CDR2 is YFSETQ. The ends were cut back, 0 bases at V and 2 bases at J, with 15 bases in the middle. There are 17 residues in the CDR3. CDR3 sequence (DNA): TGCGCCAGCAGCTTGGAGGCGGGAGACAGACCTGGAAACACCATATATTTT. Amino acid sequence: CASSLEAGDRPGNTIYF.

The CDR3 loop reads CARSVPWRQSNTGELFF. Here the CDR3 DNA reads TGTGCCAGGTCGGTTCCATGGCGGCAATCGAACACCGGGGAGCTGTTTTTT. The V gene is TRBV21-1, the J gene TRBJ2-2; TRBD2 is the table's D call, not checked against the DNA. TRBV21-1 is annotated as a pseudogene. This CDR3 is built from 17 residues.

V and J are TRBV24-1 and TRBJ2-3; TRBD1 matches 12 bases. V trimming: 0 bases; J trimming: 3 bases; junction bases outside the gene matches: 6. This CDR3 has 18 amino acids. The germline V gene encodes CDR1 KGHDR and CDR2 SFDVKD. CDR3 nucleotides: TGTGCCACCAGTGATTTGTCCGGGACAGGGGGCGCGACAGATACGCAGTATTTT. Its translation: CATSDLSGTGGATDTQYF.

V and J are TRBV28 and TRBJ1-2; possible D gene TRBD1, 6 bases. Germline-derived CDR1 and CDR2 are MDHEN and SYDVKM. This CDR3 region has 13 residues. V lost 2 bases and J 7 bases, leaving 11 bases between the germline ends. CDR3 nucleotide sequence: TGTGCCAGCAGTTTACACAGGGCAGGTGGCTACACCTTC. Residues: CASSLHRAGGYTF.

CDR3 sequence reads: CASSLVGPGSSTEAFF. In DNA form, the CDR3 reads TGCGCCAGCAGCTTGGTTGGGCCAGGGTCGTCCACTGAAGCTTTCTTT. V gene TRBV5-1 combines with J gene TRBJ1-1; maybe TRBD1 (5 bases). The CDR3 sequence is 16 residues long. Germline lookup yields CDR1 SGHRS and CDR2 YFSETQ. V lost 0 bases to trimming and J lost 4 bases, with 16 bases between them.

The chain has TRBV19 and TRBJ1-6, with D possibly TRBD1 on 5 matching bases. From germline, CDR1 is LNHDA and CDR2 SQIVND (reference sequence). Trimming removed 3 bases from V and 8 bases from J, with 8 bases in between. The CDR3 is 13 amino acids. The CDR3 nucleotides are TGTGCCAGTAGTATTCAGGGCGATTCACCCCTCCACTTT. Translated, it gives CASSIQGDSPLHF.

CDR3 sequence reads: CASSIDIGTGAYEQYF. The CDR3 DNA follows: TGTGCCAGTAGTATAGATATCGGGACAGGGGCCTACGAGCAGTACTTC. This rearrangement joins TRBV19 to TRBJ2-7; 10 bases line up with TRBD1. V dropped 0 bases and J dropped 2; count of bases not matched to a gene: 4. The CDR3 contains 16 residues. In germline, CDR1 is LNHDA, CDR2 SQIVND (reference sequence).

CDR3 region: CASSLVPGTGTEAFF. CDR3 sequence (DNA): TGTGCCAGCAGCTTAGTTCCAGGCACGGGGACTGAAGCTTTCTTT. The chain recombines TRBV11-2 with TRBJ1-1, with D unresolved. V was shortened by 1 base and J by 5 bases, with 14 bases between the two germline ends. Germline V gene sequence: CDR1 SGHAT, CDR2 FQNNGV. The CDR3 is made up of 15 amino acids.

CDR3 sequence (DNA): TGTGCCAGCAGTTACTCGAGGGGGGTCGGGGAGCTGTTTTTT. Translating gives CASSYSRGVGELFF. V usage is TRBV6-5 and J usage is TRBJ2-2; possibly TRBD1 or TRBD2 for D (6 bases each). CDR1 and CDR2 from the germline V gene are MNHEY and SVGAGI. V lost 0 bases and J 7 bases, leaving 9 bases between the germline ends. The CDR3 is 14 amino acids.